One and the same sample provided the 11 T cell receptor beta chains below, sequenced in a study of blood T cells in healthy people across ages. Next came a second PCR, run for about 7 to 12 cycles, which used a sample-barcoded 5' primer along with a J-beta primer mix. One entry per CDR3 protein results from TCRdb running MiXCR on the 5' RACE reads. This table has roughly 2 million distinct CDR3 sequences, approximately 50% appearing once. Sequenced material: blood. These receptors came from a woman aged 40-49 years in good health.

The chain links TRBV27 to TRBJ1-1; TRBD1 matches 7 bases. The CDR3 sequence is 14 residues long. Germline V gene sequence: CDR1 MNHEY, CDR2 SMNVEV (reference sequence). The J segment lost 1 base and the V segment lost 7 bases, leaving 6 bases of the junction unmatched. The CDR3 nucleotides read TGTGCCAGCATACCGAGACAGGGGAACACTGAAGCTTTCTTT. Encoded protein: CASIPRQGNTEAFF.

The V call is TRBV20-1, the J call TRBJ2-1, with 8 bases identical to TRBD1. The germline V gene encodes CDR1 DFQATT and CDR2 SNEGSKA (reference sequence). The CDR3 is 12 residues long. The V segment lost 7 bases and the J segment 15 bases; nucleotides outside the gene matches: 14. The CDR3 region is CSVRRARDRWFF. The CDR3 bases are TGCAGTGTTAGGAGGGCCCGGGACAGGTGGTTCTTC.

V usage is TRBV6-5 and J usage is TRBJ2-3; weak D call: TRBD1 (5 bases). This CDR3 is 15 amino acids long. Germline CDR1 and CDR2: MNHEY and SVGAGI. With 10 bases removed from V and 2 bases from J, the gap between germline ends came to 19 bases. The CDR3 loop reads CATGWDQGSTDTQYF. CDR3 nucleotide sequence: TGTGCCACGGGCTGGGATCAGGGCTCCACAGATACGCAGTATTTT.

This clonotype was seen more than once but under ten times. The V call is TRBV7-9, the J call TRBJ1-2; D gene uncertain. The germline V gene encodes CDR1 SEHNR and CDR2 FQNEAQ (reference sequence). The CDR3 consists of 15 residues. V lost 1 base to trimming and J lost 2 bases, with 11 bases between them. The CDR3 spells CASSLGGMPNYGYTF. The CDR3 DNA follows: TGTGCCAGCAGCTTAGGTGGGATGCCAAACTATGGCTACACCTTC.

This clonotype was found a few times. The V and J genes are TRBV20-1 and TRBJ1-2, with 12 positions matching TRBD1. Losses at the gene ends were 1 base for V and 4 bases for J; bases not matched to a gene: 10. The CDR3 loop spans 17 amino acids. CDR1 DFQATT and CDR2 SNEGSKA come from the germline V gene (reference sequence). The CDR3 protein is CSARGGQGAVRSYGYTF. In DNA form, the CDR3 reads TGCAGTGCTAGAGGGGGACAGGGGGCAGTTAGGTCCTATGGCTACACCTTC.

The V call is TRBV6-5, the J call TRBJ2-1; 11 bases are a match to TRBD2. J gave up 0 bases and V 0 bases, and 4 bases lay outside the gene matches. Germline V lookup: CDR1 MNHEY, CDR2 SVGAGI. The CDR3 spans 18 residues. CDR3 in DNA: TGTGCCAGCAGTTACTCACTAGCGGGGGTTGGCTCCTACAATGAGCAGTTCTTC. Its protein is CASSYSLAGVGSYNEQFF.

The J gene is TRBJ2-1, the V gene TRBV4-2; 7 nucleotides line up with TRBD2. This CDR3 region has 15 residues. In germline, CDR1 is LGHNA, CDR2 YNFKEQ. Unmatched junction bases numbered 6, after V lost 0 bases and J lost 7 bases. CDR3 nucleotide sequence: TGTGCCAGCAGCCAAGATGACGGGGAGGGAAATGAGCAGTTCTTC. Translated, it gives CASSQDDGEGNEQFF.

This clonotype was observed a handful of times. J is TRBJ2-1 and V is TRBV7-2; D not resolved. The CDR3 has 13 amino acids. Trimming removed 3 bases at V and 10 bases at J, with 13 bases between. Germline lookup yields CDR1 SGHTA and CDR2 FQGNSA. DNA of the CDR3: TGTGCCAGCAGCTTTGAGCAAGATGGAGAGCAGTTCTTC. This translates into CASSFEQDGEQFF.

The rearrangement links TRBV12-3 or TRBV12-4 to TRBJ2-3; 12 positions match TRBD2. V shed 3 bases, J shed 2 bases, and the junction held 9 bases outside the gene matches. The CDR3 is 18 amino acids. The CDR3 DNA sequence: TGTGCCAGCAGTTTTACTAGCGGGGGGACAAGTTCCACAGATACGCAGTATTTT. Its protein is CASSFTSGGTSSTDTQYF.

The CDR3 sequence is CASSEVRRDSRETQYF. CDR3 bases: TGTGCCAGCAGTGAAGTTAGACGGGACAGTCGGGAGACCCAGTACTTC. V and J are TRBV2 and TRBJ2-5, with TRBD1 matching 7 bases. The germline gives CDR1 SNHLY, CDR2 FYNNEI. Unmatched junction bases numbered 10, after V lost 1 base and J lost 5 bases. The CDR3 runs to 16 residues.

The CDR3 bases are TGTGCCAGCAGTGAGAACCCGGGAGGCAGAGCTTACAATCAGCCCCAGCATTTT. This translates into CASSENPGGRAYNQPQHF. The chain couples TRBV6-1 to TRBJ1-5; D unclear. Germline V CDR1 and CDR2: MNHNS, SASEGT. Trimming cost V 3 bases and J 3 bases, with 21 bases left between them. The CDR3 sequence is 18 residues long.